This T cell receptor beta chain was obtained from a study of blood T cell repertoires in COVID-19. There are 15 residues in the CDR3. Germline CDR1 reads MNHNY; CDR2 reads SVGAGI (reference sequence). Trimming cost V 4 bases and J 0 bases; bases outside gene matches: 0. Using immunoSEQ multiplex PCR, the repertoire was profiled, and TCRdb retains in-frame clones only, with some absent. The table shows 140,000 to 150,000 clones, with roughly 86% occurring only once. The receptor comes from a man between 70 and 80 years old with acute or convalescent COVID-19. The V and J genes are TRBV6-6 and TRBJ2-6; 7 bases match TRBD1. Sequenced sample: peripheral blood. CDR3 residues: CASSSGGSGANVLTF. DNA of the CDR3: TGTGCCAGCAGTTCAGGGGGCTCTGGGGCCAACGTCCTGACTTTC.